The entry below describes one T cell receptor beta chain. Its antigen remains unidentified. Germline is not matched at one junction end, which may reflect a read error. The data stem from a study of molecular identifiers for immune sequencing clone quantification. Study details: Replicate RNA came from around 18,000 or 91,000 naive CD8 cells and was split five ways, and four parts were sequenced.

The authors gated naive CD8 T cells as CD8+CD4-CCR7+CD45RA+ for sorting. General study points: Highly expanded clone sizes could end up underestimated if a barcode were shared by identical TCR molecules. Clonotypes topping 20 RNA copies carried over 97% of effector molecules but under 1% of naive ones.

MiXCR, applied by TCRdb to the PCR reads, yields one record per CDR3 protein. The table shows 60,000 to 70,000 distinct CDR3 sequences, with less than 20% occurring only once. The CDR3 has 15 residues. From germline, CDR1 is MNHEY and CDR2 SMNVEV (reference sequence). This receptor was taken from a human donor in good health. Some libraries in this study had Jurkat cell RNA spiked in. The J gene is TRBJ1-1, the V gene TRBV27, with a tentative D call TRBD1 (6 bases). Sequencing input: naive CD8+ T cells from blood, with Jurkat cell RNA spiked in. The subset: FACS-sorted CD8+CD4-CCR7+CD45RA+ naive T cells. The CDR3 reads CASSLLGGMNAEAFF. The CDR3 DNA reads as TGTGCCAGCAGTTTATTAGGGGGAATGAACGCTGAAGCTTTCTTT.